Below, one T cell receptor (beta chain) is given with its context. This clonotype has a count of ten or more. Its antigen remains undetermined. Base quality data are lacking; no much larger clone is found one base away. The healthy controls were volunteers from a blood bank in Maryland, USA. Sorted-subset TCR libraries were prepared from around 1 million sorted CD4+ or CD8+ T cells. Peripheral blood underwent Ficoll-Hypaque density gradient centrifugation to isolate PBMCs, which were then cryopreserved in liquid nitrogen. The study also sequenced paired sorted CD4+ and CD8+ subsets from healthy controls, HAM/TSP patients and MS patients. cDNA synthesis used template-switch 5'RACE with a primer carrying a 10-nucleotide random unique molecular identifier tagging each TCR transcript. Each sequencing run produced over 180 million TCR-beta sequences covering 15-18 subjects. Total RNA was extracted with the RNeasy kit. Using the KAPA Real-time Library Amplification kit, TCR-beta VDJ regions were amplified with primers for the TCR constant region and the 5'RACE anchor. A first PCR added sample indexes and Illumina adaptors, after which a second PCR increased the library yield. The roughly 650 bp TCR product was size-selected on a 2% E-gel SizeSelection system after Ampure bead purification. Before pooling, library quality was assessed on a Bioanalyzer, concentration was determined with Qubit, and library quantification was performed with the Kapa Library Quantification kit. Paired-end 2 x 150 bp sequencing of the libraries was performed on an Illumina HiSeq 2500. To increase sequence diversity, about 24-32% phiX was spiked into each library pool. On the authors' methods: Quality-filtered reads were processed with the UMI-based MiGEC pipeline, and over 75% of raw TCR sequences were removed by the MiGEC pipeline during error correction. VDJ genes were aligned to IMGT germline references, and each clonotype was defined by a unique CDR3 amino acid sequence together with V-J genes. Clonal expansion, Shannon diversity and CDR3 relatedness (CalcPairwiseDistances, ClusterSamples) were evaluated with VDJtools, and phylogenetic trees were built with CLCbio workbench. Expanded clones were defined as having at least 8 unique UMIs, based on coefficient-of-variation modelling across technical triplicates. The public sequencing data were trimmed at Q25 with fastp and processed into clonotypes with MiXCR by TCRdb, which kept only in-frame beta chains. Every CDR3 protein is listed once, alongside the most common genes and DNA of its rows. TCRdb, not the authors, supplied the V and J calls. The sample yields tens of thousands of distinct CDR3 sequences; about 6.9% were counted once. The leading ten clones occupy about 0.5% of the sample.

The sample comes from a study of neurological immune-mediated disorders (dated by TCRdb to between 2018 and 2020). Notes on the research overall: Peripheral blood TCR-beta repertoires from patients with HTLV-I-associated myelopathy (HAM/TSP), patients with multiple sclerosis, and healthy controls were compared in the study using UMI-based sequencing. The 90 to 120 TCR-beta libraries covered PBMC samples along with longitudinal samples, technical triplicates, and paired sorted CD4+ and CD8+ T-cell subsets. The cohort comprised 68 subjects: some 14 HAM/TSP patients, around 34 multiple sclerosis patients and 20 healthy controls. Overall study outcomes, separate from this receptor: TCR clonal expansion was highest in HAM/TSP patients and lowest in MS patients, with MS patients falling below even healthy controls. No identical CDR3 amino acid sequences were shared among expanded clones across subjects, suggesting private TCR-beta repertoires in all groups.

The CDR3 holds 17 amino acids from the cysteine to the phenylalanine. Only CDR3 DNA remains: 51 bases, in frame from the first base. Sequences MDHEN (CDR1) and SYDVKM (CDR2) are obtained from the germline V gene. Here V drops 4 bases and J drops 0 bases, and the junction holds 8 bases not matched to any gene. Recombination linked TRBV28 to TRBJ2-1; 8 bases in the middle match TRBD1. The source material was CD4+ T cells from blood. The source is a woman aged 40-49 years in good health. The sequenced DNA is TGTGCCAGCAGTTCCGCTATAGGACAGGGCTCCTACAATGAGCAGTTCTTC. It codes for CASSSAIGQGSYNEQFF.